These 31 T cell receptor beta chains originate from one sample sequenced in a study of blood T cell repertoires in COVID-19. Sequencing was performed with immunoSEQ multiplex PCR; in TCRdb, only in-frame clones are kept and a portion is missing. The table shows around 170,000 clones, with approximately 83% occurring only once. The specimen was peripheral blood. The receptors derive from a man aged 50 or older with active or convalescent COVID-19.

V and J are TRBV9 and TRBJ2-5, with D maybe TRBD1 (6 bases). This CDR3 is 15 amino acids long. V lost 5 bases, J lost 0 bases, and 14 bases lay in between. The V gene's germline CDR1 is SGDLS and CDR2 YYNGEE. The CDR3 DNA is TGTGCCAGCAGTTTACAGGGTTTGCACCAAGAGACCCAGTACTTC. Its protein is CASSLQGLHQETQYF.

The gene calls are TRBV12-3 or TRBV12-4 and TRBJ2-3, with D hard to call. Between the trimmed V and J ends, which lost 7 bases and 5 bases, there was a span of 10 bases. CDR3 size: 12 residues. This CDR3 is CASKPGGDTQYF. Here the CDR3 DNA reads TGTGCCAGCAAACCGGGTGGAGATACGCAGTATTTT.

The chain links TRBV10-1 to TRBJ2-5, with 7 bases aligning to TRBD1. Germline trimming cut 8 bases from V and 1 base from J; bases unmatched to any gene: 7. The CDR3 is made up of 14 amino acids. Germline V lookup: CDR1 WNHNN, CDR2 SYGVQD (reference sequence). DNA of the CDR3: TGCGCCAGCGCAAGGGACAGCATCCAAGAGACCCAGTACTTC. Amino acids: CASARDSIQETQYF.

The J gene is TRBJ2-3, the V gene TRBV7-6; 9 bases align to TRBD2. CDR3 size: 16 residues. V lost 3 bases to trimming and J lost 2 bases; unmatched junction nucleotides: 6. Germline V gene data show CDR1 as SGHVS and CDR2 as FNYEAQ. CDR3 sequence reads: CASSFTPSGTTDTQYF. The CDR3 coding sequence is TGTGCCAGCAGCTTTACTCCTAGCGGGACCACAGATACGCAGTATTTT.

The chain is built from TRBV7-3 and TRBJ2-3; TRBD2 is a possible D gene (5 bases). This CDR3 is 13 amino acids long. The V end was cut by 4 bases, the J end by 6 bases, with 11 bases between. Germline V gives CDR1 SGHTA, CDR2 FQGTGA. The CDR3 region has the DNA TGTGCCAGCAGCTACGGGAATCTGGATACGCAGTATTTT. It is translated as CASSYGNLDTQYF.

This clone was counted only a few times. CDR3 sequence reads: CASSLSGTGYGYTF. The CDR3 DNA reads TGCGCCAGCAGCTTAAGCGGGACAGGCTATGGCTACACCTTC. The chain carries TRBV5-1 and TRBJ1-2, with TRBD1 matching over 8 bases. The CDR3 length is 14 residues. J lost 4 bases, V lost 2 bases, and 4 bases had no gene match. Germline V lookup: CDR1 SGHRS, CDR2 YFSETQ.

The gene calls are TRBV10-2 and TRBJ1-5, with TRBD1 identical over 9 bases. Germline-derived CDR1 and CDR2 are WSHSY and SAAADI. This CDR3 is 14 amino acids long. Losses at the gene ends were 3 bases for V and 6 bases for J; bases not matched to a gene: 3. CDR3 DNA: TGCGCCAGCAGTGAACAGGGGGCTTTTCAGCCCCAGCATTTT. Amino acids: CASSEQGAFQPQHF.

This clone was seen only once. The chain is built from TRBV6-5 and TRBJ2-5; 7 bases are shared with TRBD1. Germline CDR1 reads MNHEY; CDR2 reads SVGAGI. CDR3 length: 12 amino acids. V shed 6 bases, J shed 4 bases, and the junction held 2 bases outside the gene matches. In DNA, the CDR3 is TGTGCCAGCAGGGGACAGCCAGAGACCCAGTACTTC. Its protein product is CASRGQPETQYF.

J is TRBJ2-6 and V is TRBV18, with a possible D match to TRBD2 (6 bases). The CDR3 has 18 amino acids. Germline CDR1 reads KGHSH; CDR2 reads LQKENI. V dropped 1 base and J dropped 0 bases, with 13 bases sitting between them. CDR3 sequence: CASSPREVGDSGANVLTF. CDR3 nucleotide sequence: TGTGCCAGCTCACCACGGGAGGTCGGGGACTCTGGGGCCAACGTCCTGACTTTC.

This clone showed up just a few times. The chain employs TRBV7-2 and TRBJ2-3; TRBD2 matches at 11 bases. Trimming removed 3 bases from V and 4 bases from J; junction bases left unmatched: 3. CDR3 length: 15 residues. Germline V gene data show CDR1 as SGHTA and CDR2 as FQGNSA. The CDR3 DNA reads as TGTGCCAGCAGCTTTACTAGCGGGGGCGCAGATACGCAGTATTTT. Protein sequence: CASSFTSGGADTQYF.

The V call is TRBV6-5, the J call TRBJ2-1; D gene uncertain. V was trimmed by 8 bases and J by 7 bases, leaving 9 bases between them. CDR3 length: 11 residues. Germline CDR1 is MNHEY and CDR2 is SVGAGI. DNA for the CDR3: TGTGCCAGCTTTACGGTAAATGAGCAGTTCTTC. Its protein product is CASFTVNEQFF.

The CDR3 bases are TGTGCCAGCAGCTTAGAAGCCCCCCCGGGACAGGGGAATGAAAAACTGTTTTTT. This encodes CASSLEAPPGQGNEKLFF. The chain joins TRBV7-6 to TRBJ1-4, with 10 bases fitting TRBD1. The ends lost 1 base at V and 5 bases at J; junction bases unmatched: 10. CDR1 is SGHVS and CDR2 is FNYEAQ in the germline V gene. The CDR3 has 18 amino acids.

The chain joins TRBV10-3 to TRBJ2-7; 8 bases fit TRBD2. Germline CDR1 ENHRY, CDR2 SYGVKD. The CDR3 is 15 amino acids. The junction had 7 bases not matched to a gene; V was cut back by 6 bases and J by 0 bases. The CDR3 sequence: CAIRDPGLVSYEQYF. The CDR3, as DNA: TGTGCCATCAGAGATCCGGGACTAGTCTCCTACGAGCAGTACTTC.

The chain combines TRBV9 with TRBJ2-3; tentative D call: TRBD2 (6 bases). Germline loops: CDR1 SGDLS, CDR2 YYNGEE. Trimming removed 0 bases from V and 2 bases from J, with 13 bases in between. There are 16 residues in the CDR3. Here the CDR3 DNA reads TGTGCCAGCAGCGTAGGTTCGGGGGTCCTCACAGATACGCAGTATTTT. Translating gives CASSVGSGVLTDTQYF.

The genes are TRBV7-9 and TRBJ1-3; TRBD1 is a possible D gene (6 bases). This CDR3 contains 18 residues. The V gene lost 5 bases and the J gene lost 0 bases, with 20 bases spanning the gap. Germline CDR1 SEHNR, CDR2 FQNEAQ (reference sequence). The CDR3 here is CASSQGGGRALSGNTIYF. CDR3 in DNA: TGTGCCAGCAGCCAAGGGGGGGGAAGAGCCCTCTCTGGAAACACCATATATTTT.

The chain couples TRBV7-2 to TRBJ1-2, with TRBD1 as a possible D gene (5 bases). The CDR3 is made up of 15 amino acids. CDR1 and CDR2 from the germline V gene are SGHTA and FQGNSA. With 0 bases removed from V and 5 bases from J, the gap between germline ends came to 13 bases. The CDR3, as DNA: TGTGCCAGCAGCTTAGCTATGAGACAGCAATATGGCTACACCTTC. Translated: CASSLAMRQQYGYTF.

The chain recombines TRBV7-9 with TRBJ2-3, with D maybe TRBD1 (6 bases). The CDR3 is 18 residues long. Looked up from germline, CDR1 is SEHNR and CDR2 is FQNEAQ (reference sequence). Trimming removed 5 bases from V and 6 bases from J, with 27 bases in between. The CDR3 region is CASSLVLGGSPTTDTQYF. In DNA form, the CDR3 reads TGTGCCAGCAGCCTAGTTCTAGGGGGTAGCCCCACAACGGATACGCAGTATTTT.

About this clone: Germline and junction disagree at one end, which may indicate a read error. The sample has other DNA sequences that encode this CDR3 too. V gene TRBV7-6 combines with J gene TRBJ2-2, with TRBD1 as a possible D gene (6 bases). The CDR3 has 14 residues. The V gene's germline CDR1 is SGHVS and CDR2 FNYEAQ. CDR3 amino acids: CASSLGQATGELFF. The DNA for the CDR3 is TGTGCCAGCAGCTTAGGACAGGCGACCGGGGAGTTGTTTTTT.

The chain carries TRBV20-1 and TRBJ2-3; D is ambiguous. CDR1 and CDR2 (germline): DFQATT, SNEGSKA (reference sequence). Deletions cut 5 bases from V and 6 bases from J, with 12 bases between. The CDR3 sequence is 12 residues long. CDR3 sequence: CSAGVPMDTQYF. The CDR3 DNA is TGCAGTGCTGGTGTCCCAATGGATACGCAGTATTTT.

This rearrangement joins TRBV6-5 to TRBJ1-6; 8 nucleotides agree with TRBD1. V was clipped by 5 bases and J by 7 bases; unmatched bases: 7. CDR1 and CDR2 from the germline V gene are MNHEY and SVGAGI. This CDR3 comprises 15 residues. This CDR3 is CASSTHRGENSPLHF. CDR3 nucleotide sequence: TGTGCCAGCAGTACCCACAGGGGGGAGAATTCACCCCTCCACTTT.

V usage is TRBV6-1 and J usage is TRBJ2-1; D uncertain. V lost 2 bases and J 8 bases, leaving 10 bases between the germline ends. The CDR3 length is 13 residues. Germline CDR1 is MNHNS and CDR2 is SASEGT. CDR3 nucleotides: TGTGCCAGCAGTGAATCTTTGAGAGATGAGCAGTTCTTC. Protein product: CASSESLRDEQFF.

V is TRBV6-4 and J is TRBJ2-1; no definite D call. V lost 6 bases to trimming and J lost 5 bases, with 11 bases between them. The germline V gene encodes CDR1 MRHNA and CDR2 SNTAGT. CDR3 length: 13 amino acids. Here the CDR3 reads CASRRSSDNEQFF. In DNA, the CDR3 is TGTGCCAGCAGAAGGTCCAGCGACAATGAGCAGTTCTTC.

The chain links TRBV29-1 to TRBJ2-7; the match to TRBD1 covers 7 bases. CDR1 and CDR2 (germline): SQVTM, ANQGSEA. This CDR3 contains 12 residues. The CDR3 bases are TGCAGTGCACAGGGGACAACCTACGAGCAGTACTTC. Encoded protein: CSAQGTTYEQYF.

The V call is TRBV6-5, the J call TRBJ1-4; 9 bases agree with TRBD1. The CDR3 covers 15 residues. V dropped 5 bases and J dropped 6; count of bases not matched to a gene: 7. Germline-derived CDR1 and CDR2 are MNHEY and SVGAGI. The CDR3 coding sequence is TGTGCCAGCAGTCTCGTGACAGGGGGGCATGAAAAACTGTTTTTT. This translates into CASSLVTGGHEKLFF.

This chain connects TRBV5-1 to TRBJ1-6; 9 bases line up with TRBD1. There are 15 residues in the CDR3. Germline V gives CDR1 SGHRS, CDR2 YFSETQ. Trimming at V came to 3 bases and at J to 8 bases, leaving 6 bases not matched to a gene. CDR3 amino acids: CASSSGTGRDSPLHF. The CDR3 coding sequence is TGCGCCAGCAGCTCAGGGACAGGGAGAGATTCACCCCTCCACTTT.

This chain joins TRBV10-3 and TRBJ2-3; 8 bases are shared with TRBD2. After removal of 4 bases from V and 2 bases from J, the junction contained 2 bases not matched to a gene. This CDR3 has 14 amino acids. Germline V gene data show CDR1 as ENHRY and CDR2 as SYGVKD. The CDR3 DNA follows: TGTGCCATCAGTGTAGCGGGGACCACAGATACGCAGTATTTT. Translation: CAISVAGTTDTQYF.

The rearrangement links TRBV10-3 to TRBJ1-2; possibly TRBD1 for D (5 bases). The CDR3 has 16 residues. Germline V gene lookup returns CDR1 ENHRY and CDR2 SYGVKD. Trimming shortened V by 0 bases and J by 4 bases, and 15 bases separated the two germline ends. This CDR3 is CAISESGGAAVYGYTF. In nucleotides, the CDR3 is TGTGCCATCAGTGAGTCGGGCGGGGCAGCCGTCTATGGCTACACCTTC.

The V gene is TRBV18, the J gene TRBJ1-2; 7 bases agree with TRBD1. The trim removed 2 bases at V and 4 bases at J, leaving 10 bases unmatched. Germline assignment: CDR1 KGHSH and CDR2 LQKENI. CDR3 length: 16 amino acids. CDR3 protein: CASSPIKATGIYGYTF. CDR3 DNA: TGTGCCAGCTCACCAATAAAGGCGACAGGGATCTATGGCTACACCTTC.

This clone was recorded once. This chain uses TRBV6-2 or TRBV6-3 with TRBJ1-5, with D unclear. Germline V gene data show CDR1 as MNHEY and CDR2 as SVGEGT. The CDR3 is made up of 17 amino acids. V was trimmed by 2 bases and J by 1 base, leaving 15 bases between them. This CDR3 reads CASSYVASPRSNQPQHF. The CDR3 nucleotides read TGTGCCAGCAGTTACGTAGCGAGCCCCAGGAGCAATCAGCCCCAGCATTTT.

The chain is built from TRBV6-1 and TRBJ2-7, with TRBD1 identical over 7 bases. CDR1 MNHNS and CDR2 SASEGT come from the germline V gene. Trimming cost V 3 bases and J 5 bases; bases outside gene matches: 16. This CDR3 is 17 amino acids long. The CDR3 is CASSEETRTGRGDEQYF. The CDR3 region has the DNA TGTGCCAGCAGTGAGGAAACCCGGACAGGCAGAGGGGACGAGCAGTACTTC.

This rearrangement joins TRBV11-2 to TRBJ1-3; the D is unclear. V lost 2 bases and J lost 2, with 7 bases in between. The germline gives CDR1 SGHAT, CDR2 FQNNGV. The CDR3 has 14 amino acids. In nucleotides, the CDR3 is TGTGCCAGCAGCTTAAATCTTCCTGGAAACACCATATATTTT. Residues: CASSLNLPGNTIYF.